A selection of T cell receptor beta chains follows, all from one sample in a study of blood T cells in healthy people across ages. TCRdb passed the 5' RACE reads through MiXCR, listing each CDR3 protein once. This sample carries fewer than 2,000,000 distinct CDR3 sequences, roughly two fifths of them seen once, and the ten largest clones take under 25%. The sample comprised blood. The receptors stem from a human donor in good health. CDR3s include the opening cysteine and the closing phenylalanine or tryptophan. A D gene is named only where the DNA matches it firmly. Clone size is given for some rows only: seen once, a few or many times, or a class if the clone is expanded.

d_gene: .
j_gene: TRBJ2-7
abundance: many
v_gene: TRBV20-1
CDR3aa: CSFWAPDSYEQYF
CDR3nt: TGCAGCTTCTGGGCTCCCGACTCCTACGAGCAGTACTTC

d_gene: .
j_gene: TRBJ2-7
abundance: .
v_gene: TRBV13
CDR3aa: CASSPPPGGEQYF
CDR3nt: TGTGCCAGCAGCCCACCACCGGGTGGTGAGCAGTACTTC

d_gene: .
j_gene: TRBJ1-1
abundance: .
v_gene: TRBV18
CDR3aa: CASSPAGKGEAFF
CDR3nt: TGTGCCAGCTCACCAGCCGGAAAGGGTGAAGCTTTCTTT

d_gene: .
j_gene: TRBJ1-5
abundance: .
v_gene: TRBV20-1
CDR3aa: CSATLAPDQPQHF
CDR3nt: TGCAGTGCCACGCTCGCTCCGGACCAGCCCCAGCATTTT

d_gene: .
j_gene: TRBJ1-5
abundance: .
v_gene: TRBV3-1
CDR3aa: CASSQDAVGGNQPQHF
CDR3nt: TGTGCCAGCAGCCAAGATGCCGTTGGAGGCAATCAGCCCCAGCATTTT

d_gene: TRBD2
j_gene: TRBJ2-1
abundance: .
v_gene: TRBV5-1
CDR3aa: CASSSRTSGPSSYNEQFF
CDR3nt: TGCGCCAGCAGCTCCCGGACTAGCGGGCCGAGCTCCTACAATGAGCAGTTCTTC

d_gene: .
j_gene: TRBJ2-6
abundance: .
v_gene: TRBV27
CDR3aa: CASSSRGTGANVLTF
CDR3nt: TGCGCCAGCAGCTCGCGCGGGACCGGGGCCAACGTCCTGACTTTC

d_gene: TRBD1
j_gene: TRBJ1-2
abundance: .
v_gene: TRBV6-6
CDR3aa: CASSRNPPGQDYGYTF
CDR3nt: TGTGCCAGCAGTCGAAACCCCCCGGGACAGGATTATGGCTACACCTTC

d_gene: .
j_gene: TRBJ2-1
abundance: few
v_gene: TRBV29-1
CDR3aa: CSVGAGSGFYNEQVF
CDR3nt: .

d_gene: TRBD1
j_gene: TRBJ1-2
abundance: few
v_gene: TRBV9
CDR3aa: CASSGLQGVSGYTF
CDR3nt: TGTGCCAGCAGCGGACTACAGGGGGTCTCTGGCTACACCTTC

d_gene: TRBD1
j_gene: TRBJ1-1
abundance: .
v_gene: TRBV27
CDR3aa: CASRDRVPNTEAFF
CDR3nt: TGTGCCAGCAGAGACAGGGTACCGAACACTGAAGCTTTCTTT

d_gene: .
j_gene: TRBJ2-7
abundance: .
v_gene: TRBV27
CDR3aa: CASRLSGGYEQYF
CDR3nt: TGTGCCAGCAGGTTATCGGGCGGCTACGAGCAGTACTTC

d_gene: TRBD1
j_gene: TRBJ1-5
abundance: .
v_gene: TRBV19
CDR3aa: CASSTGGQGGNQPQHF
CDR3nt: TGTGCCAGTAGTACAGGTGGACAGGGTGGCAATCAGCCCCAGCATTTT

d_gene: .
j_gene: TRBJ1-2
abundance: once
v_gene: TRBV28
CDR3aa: CASSSGRNTYGYTF
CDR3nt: TGTGCCAGCAGTTCCGGACGTAATACCTATGGCTACACCTTC

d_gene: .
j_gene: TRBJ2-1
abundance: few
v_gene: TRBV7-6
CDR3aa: CASSPQSGFNEQFF
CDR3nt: TGTGCCAGCAGCCCCCAATCAGGGTTCAATGAGCAGTTCTTC

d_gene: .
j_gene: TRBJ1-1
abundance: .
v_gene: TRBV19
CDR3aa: CASSTQSGQTEAFF
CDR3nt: TGTGCCAGTAGTACCCAATCTGGACAGACTGAAGCTTTCTTT

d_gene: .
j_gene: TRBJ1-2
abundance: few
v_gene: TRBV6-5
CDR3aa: CASSFRDPNYGYTF
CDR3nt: TGTGCCAGCAGTTTCCGGGATCCTAACTATGGCTACACCTTC

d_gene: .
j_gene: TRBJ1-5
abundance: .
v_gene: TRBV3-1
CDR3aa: CASSQGGLSNQPQHF
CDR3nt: TGTGCCAGCAGCCAAGGAGGTCTTAGCAATCAGCCCCAGCATTTT

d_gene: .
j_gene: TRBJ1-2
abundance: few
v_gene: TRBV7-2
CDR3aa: CASSQDGRIYGYTF
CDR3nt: TGTGCCAGCAGCCAGGATGGACGGATCTATGGCTACACCTTC

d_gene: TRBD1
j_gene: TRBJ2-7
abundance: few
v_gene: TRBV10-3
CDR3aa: CAISEGQGFHEQYF
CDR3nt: TGTGCCATCAGTGAGGGACAGGGGTTCCACGAGCAGTACTTC

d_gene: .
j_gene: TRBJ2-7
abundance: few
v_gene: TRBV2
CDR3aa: CASLPEGGTYEQYF
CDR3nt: TGTGCCAGCTTACCTGAGGGGGGAACCTACGAGCAGTACTTC

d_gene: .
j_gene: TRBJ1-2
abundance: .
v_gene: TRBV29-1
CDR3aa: CSVLQGRDGYTF
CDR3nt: TGCAGCGTCCTACAGGGCCGGGATGGCTACACCTTC